The clone carrying this T cell receptor beta chain is labeled medium-sized. Its antigen is currently unknown. With 4 bases removed from V and 0 bases from J, the gap between germline ends came to 15 bases. Germline V gene lookup returns CDR1 SGHVS and CDR2 FNYEAQ. The CDR3 contains 16 residues. This sample is part of a study of neoadjuvant anti-PD-1 for oral cavity cancer. Whole-study context: Around day 43, patients without progression received a fourth nivolumab dose before surgery. The study's findings and limits: Post-nivolumab, blood T cell clonality was significantly elevated in non-responders.

Assay used: immunoSEQ multiplex PCR; TCRdb lists only in-frame clones, some missing. The data show 11,000 to 15,000 clones, about 70% seen once. Patients had newly diagnosed, untreated stage II-IVA oral cavity squamous cell carcinoma. The sequences come from PBMCs, collected before nivolumab (anti-PD-1) treatment. This clonotype was obtained from a person aged 40 to 85 with oral cavity squamous cell carcinoma. The chain combines TRBV7-6 with TRBJ1-1; no clear D. CDR3 loop: CASSSKVRYMNTEAFF. The CDR3 DNA sequence: TGTGCCAGCAGCTCGAAAGTTAGGTACATGAACACTGAAGCTTTCTTT.